Listed below are T cell receptor beta chains from one sample, sequenced in a study of T cell responses to AZD1222 COVID-19 vaccine. This table comes from immunoSEQ multiplex PCR, and its TCRdb copy is limited to in-frame clones, with some not included. Altogether some 97,000 clones are present, around nine tenths being singletons, with the ten largest covering approximately 16%. Sequencing used peripheral blood, obtained on day 0 of AZD1222 vaccination. These receptors originate from an adult in good health. Each CDR3 is given with its conserved first and last residue. A D gene is named only where the DNA matches it firmly. Clone size is shown for a subset of rows, as once, few, many or a class of expanded clone.

TRBD1 | TRBJ1-3 | - | TRBV18 | TGTGCCAGCTCTCAGCCGGGACAGCTGGGTGGAAACACCATATATTTT | CASSQPGQLGGNTIYF
- | TRBJ2-5 | once | TRBV27 | TGTGCCAGTGCTTTGACCGAGTACCAAGAGACCCAGTACTTC | CASALTEYQETQYF
- | TRBJ2-2 | - | TRBV5-1 | TGCGCCAGCAGCTTGGAGATCTTTGCGAACACCGGGGAGCTGTTTTTT | CASSLEIFANTGELFF
- | TRBJ1-5 | - | TRBV27 | TGTGCCAGCAGTTTAAACCCGGGCCCAGGGCAGCCCCAGCATTTT | CASSLNPGPGQPQHF
TRBD2 | TRBJ2-1 | - | TRBV27 | TGTGCCAGCAGTTTAAGCCTAGCGGGACCCCATGAGCAGTTCTTC | CASSLSLAGPHEQFF
- | TRBJ2-6 | - | TRBV9 | TGTGCCAGCATCGAAAGCTCTGGGGCCAACGTCCTGACTTTC | CASIESSGANVLTF
- | TRBJ2-6 | - | TRBV27 | TGTGCCAGCAGTTTCCTCGGGGCTCAGATCTCTGGGGCCAACGTCCTGACTTTC | CASSFLGAQISGANVLTF
TRBD2 | TRBJ2-7 | - | TRBV30 | TGTGCCTGGAGTCTTAGCGGGATCGAGCAGTACTTC | CAWSLSGIEQYF
- | TRBJ1-2 | - | TRBV28 | TGTGCCAGCAGTTTGGCCACAGCTGTCTATGGCTACACCTTC | CASSLATAVYGYTF
- | TRBJ2-2 | - | TRBV18 | TGTGCCAGCTCACCAATACAAACGAACACCGGGGAGCTGTTTTTT | CASSPIQTNTGELFF
TRBD1 | TRBJ2-7 | - | TRBV2 | TGTGCCAGCAGTGACTTATCCATAGGGACAGGGGGAACCTACGAGCAGTACTTC | CASSDLSIGTGGTYEQYF
- | TRBJ2-6 | - | TRBV18 | TGTGCCAGCTCACCATTCAGGGCAGGTGGGGCCAACGTCCTGACTTTC | CASSPFRAGGANVLTF
- | TRBJ2-3 | - | TRBV11-1 | TGTGCCAGCAGCTGGACCTCCCCACGGGATACGCAGTATTTT | CASSWTSPRDTQYF
TRBD1 | TRBJ2-5 | - | TRBV5-1 | TGCGCCAGCAGCGTCCAGGGGGCCCCCCAAGAGACCCAGTACTTC | CASSVQGAPQETQYF
TRBD1 | TRBJ1-6 | - | TRBV5-1 | TGCGCCAGCAGCTTGGACGGACAGGGATTCGCCTATAATTCACCCCTCCACTTT | CASSLDGQGFAYNSPLHF
- | TRBJ1-2 | - | TRBV4-1 | TGCGCCAGCAGCCAAGTCCCCTCTAACTATGGCTACACCTTC | CASSQVPSNYGYTF
- | TRBJ1-1 | - | TRBV28 | TGTGCCACCTCCCCCAGGGATACTGAAGCTTTCTTT | CATSPRDTEAFF
- | TRBJ1-1 | - | TRBV7-9 | TGTGCCAGCAGCTTACCCCAGAACACTGAAGCTTTCTTT | CASSLPQNTEAFF
- | TRBJ2-1 | - | TRBV28 | TGTGCCAGCATTGGGGGGAAGGAATACAATGAGCAGTTCTTC | CASIGGKEYNEQFF
TRBD1 | TRBJ1-2 | - | TRBV28 | TGTGCCAGCAGTTTGTCCGTGGCAGGGGGAAGCTATGGCTACACCTTC | CASSLSVAGGSYGYTF
- | TRBJ1-6 | - | TRBV30 | TGTGCCTGGAGTAGAGCGGGCGCGAATTCACCCCTCCACTTT | CAWSRAGANSPLHF
TRBD1 | TRBJ2-7 | - | TRBV27 | TGTGCCAGCAGTTGGGGGACAGGGACTATAGAGCAGTACTTC | CASSWGTGTIEQYF
- | TRBJ1-5 | - | TRBV19 | TGTGCCAGTAGTGAAGCGGACAGTGACAATCAGCCCCAGCATTTT | CASSEADSDNQPQHF
- | TRBJ1-1 | - | TRBV6-5 | TGTGCCAGCAGAAGGGAAATGAGTTGGAACACTGAAGCTTTCTTT | CASRREMSWNTEAFF
- | TRBJ2-2 | - | TRBV9 | TGTGCCAGCAGCGTAGGACACGGTAGCACCGGGGAGCTGTTTTTT | CASSVGHGSTGELFF
TRBD1 | TRBJ1-2 | few | TRBV11-2 | TGTGCCAGCAGCAGCGACAGGGAGCCCTATGGCTACACCTTC | CASSSDREPYGYTF
TRBD2 | TRBJ2-7 | - | TRBV14 | TGTGCCAGCAGCCCTATCACAGGACTAGCGGGAGAGTACGAGCAGTACTTC | CASSPITGLAGEYEQYF
TRBD2 | TRBJ2-1 | once | TRBV5-4 | TGTGCCAGCAGCAAGACTAGCGGGAGCTACAATGAGCAGTTCTTC | CASSKTSGSYNEQFF
- | TRBJ1-2 | - | TRBV28 | TGTGCCAGCAGTTTGGGTTACGGCTATGGCTACACCTTC | CASSLGYGYGYTF
- | TRBJ2-1 | - | TRBV15 | TGTGCCACCAGCAGAGGACTCTCCAGCTCCTACAATGAGCAGTTCTTC | CATSRGLSSSYNEQFF
- | TRBJ2-5 | - | TRBV11-2 | TGTGCCAGCAGAAAACAAGAGACCCAGTACTTC | CASRKQETQYF
- | TRBJ1-2 | - | TRBV30 | TGTGCCTGGAGTACTACGACAGGTGGCTACACCTTC | CAWSTTTGGYTF
- | TRBJ1-4 | - | TRBV5-5 | TGTGCCAGCAGCTTGGCGGCGGGGGCAACTAATGAAAAACTGTTTTTT | CASSLAAGATNEKLFF
- | TRBJ2-7 | few | TRBV4-1 | TGCGCCAGCAGCCAAGCCGACGGCGAAAGCTCCTACGAGCAGTACTTC | CASSQADGESSYEQYF
TRBD1 | TRBJ1-6 | once | TRBV5-1 | TGCGCCAGCAGCTTGGGGCAGGGGGTATTCAATTCACCCCTCCACTTT | CASSLGQGVFNSPLHF
- | TRBJ2-3 | - | TRBV5-1 | TGCGCCAGCAGCCCCGGGACTTCAACCACAGATACGCAGTATTTT | CASSPGTSTTDTQYF
- | TRBJ1-4 | - | TRBV27 | TGTGCCAGCAGTTTAGGGCCAGAGAAGGGAATAAGTAGCGAAAAACTGTTTTTT | CASSLGPEKGISSEKLFF
- | TRBJ1-2 | - | TRBV6-5 | TGTGCCAGCAGCGACAGGAACTATGGCTACACCTTC | CASSDRNYGYTF
- | TRBJ2-5 | - | TRBV10-2 | TGCGCCAGCGGAAACGGAGAGACCCAGTACTTC | CASGNGETQYF
- | TRBJ1-5 | - | TRBV28 | TGTGCCAGCAGACAGGCGTTGGGGAATCAGCCCCAGCATTTT | CASRQALGNQPQHF
- | TRBJ1-2 | - | TRBV7-9 | TGTGCCAGCAGCCCCCAGGGTGGAGGCTACACCTTC | CASSPQGGGYTF
- | TRBJ1-2 | - | TRBV7-9 | TGTGCCAGCAGCTTTTTGGGGGGGCTTGGCTACACCTTC | CASSFLGGLGYTF
- | TRBJ1-2 | few | TRBV3-1/TRBV3-2 | TGTGCCAGCAGCCAGGACACGAATCGATATGGCTACACCTTC | CASSQDTNRYGYTF
TRBD1 | TRBJ1-1 | - | TRBV2 | TGTGCCAGCCGTCCTTTCGGACAGGGCTGGGGGAACACTGAAGCTTTCTTT | CASRPFGQGWGNTEAFF
- | TRBJ2-2 | - | TRBV5-4 | TGTGCCAGCAGCTTACAGAGAGGAGTGAACACCGGGGAGCTGTTTTTT | CASSLQRGVNTGELFF
- | TRBJ1-4 | - | TRBV30 | TGTGCCTGGAGGGAGGGGACACTTCGTGAAAAACTGTTTTTT | CAWREGTLREKLFF
TRBD1 | TRBJ1-4 | - | TRBV3-1/TRBV3-2 | TGTGCCAGCAGCCGACCCGGACAGGGCGATGAAAAACTGTTTTTT | CASSRPGQGDEKLFF
TRBD1 | TRBJ1-4 | - | TRBV6-5 | TGTGCCAGCAGTTGGGACAGGAGAAATGAAAAACTGTTTTTT | CASSWDRRNEKLFF
- | TRBJ2-7 | - | TRBV9 | TGTGCCAGCAGCTCCAGCCCGGGACAACACTACGAGCAGTACTTC | CASSSSPGQHYEQYF
TRBD1 | TRBJ1-2 | - | TRBV19 | TGTGCCAGTAGTATAGAGCCGGGACAGACATCTGGGGGCTACACCTTC | CASSIEPGQTSGGYTF
TRBD1 | TRBJ2-5 | - | TRBV7-6 | TGTGCCAGCAGTCGGGACAGGGACGAAGAGACCCAGTACTTC | CASSRDRDEETQYF
- | TRBJ1-4 | - | TRBV27 | TGTGCCAGCAGTTTTTCTTACAGAAGTAATGAAAAACTGTTTTTT | CASSFSYRSNEKLFF
- | TRBJ1-2 | once | TRBV30 | TGTGCCTGGAGCCCAGGGTTTCAGGGTCGGGACTATGGCTACACCTTC | CAWSPGFQGRDYGYTF